This T cell receptor (beta chain) was recorded in a study of beta chain features in type 1 diabetes. As for the study in general: Sorted cells, more than 95,000,000 in number, were examined across all samples.

Expressed TCRB transcripts were sequenced because the isolated RNA had all been reverse transcribed beforehand. The method was immunoSEQ multiplex PCR; TCRdb's version includes in-frame clones alone and lacks a portion of them. The sample consists of 500,000 to 850,000 clones, over 13% of them appearing once. The table lists this clone with a few counts. Its specificity is unknown. The germline V gene encodes CDR1 ENHRY and CDR2 SYGVKD. V was pared by 4 bases and J by 5 bases, with 17 bases between. The CDR3 has 15 residues. Overall study findings and caveats: Moderate yet significant TCRB CDR3 shortening was seen in Type 1 diabetes patients in all four CD4+ subsets. The study found that naive, central memory and Treg TCRB repertoires appeared more similar in patients than in healthy donors.

Blood was collected once per donor into heparin, averaging approximately 0.11 L. Each sorted fraction was over 98% pure. The V and J genes are TRBV10-3 and TRBJ1-1; tentative D call: TRBD1 (5 bases). The source is a man younger than 35 with type 1 diabetes. Sequenced input: naive CD4+ T cells from blood. This chain's CDR3 is CAISAAVGGRTEAFF. The CDR3 nucleotides read TGTGCCATCAGTGCAGCCGTCGGGGGTCGGACTGAAGCTTTCTTT.